This entry describes one T cell receptor (beta chain). Its specificity is not known. This CDR3 contains 13 residues. The V gene's germline CDR1 is MNHEY and CDR2 SMNVEV (reference sequence). V lost 8 bases, J lost 4 bases, and 15 bases lay in between. The data originate from a study of cytomegalovirus exposure and HLA in healthy donors. Study-wide results and limits: A later analysis associated around 17,000 TCR beta sequences with HLA alleles at a 0.05 false discovery rate. CMV serostatus was the only recorded immune exposure for donors. While the bulk of TCR sequences proved rare, some public TCRs turned up in many donors.

The primer mix had 60 Vbeta and 13 Jbeta primers. Libraries were prepared by immunoSEQ multiplex PCR; TCRdb keeps only in-frame clonotypes and omits some of them. The data hold 150,000 to 200,000 clones, with about 81% observed a single time. The gene calls are TRBV27 and TRBJ2-7; a possible D gene is TRBD2 (5 bases). The sample was PBMCs. The sequence came from a woman aged 30 to 39 in good health and CMV-seronegative. CDR3 DNA: TGTGCCAGCGGTCCCGGACGGGAATACGAGCAGTACTTC. It is translated as CASGPGREYEQYF.